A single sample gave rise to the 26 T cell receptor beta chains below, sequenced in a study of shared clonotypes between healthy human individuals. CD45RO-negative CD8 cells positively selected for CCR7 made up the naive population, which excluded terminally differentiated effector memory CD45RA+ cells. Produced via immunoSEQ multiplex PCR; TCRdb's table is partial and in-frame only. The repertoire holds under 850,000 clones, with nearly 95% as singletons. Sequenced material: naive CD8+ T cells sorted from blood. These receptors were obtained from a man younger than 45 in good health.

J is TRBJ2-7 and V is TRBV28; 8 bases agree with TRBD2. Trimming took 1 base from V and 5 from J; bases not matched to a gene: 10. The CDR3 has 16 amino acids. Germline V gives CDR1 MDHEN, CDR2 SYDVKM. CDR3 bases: TGTGCCAGCAGTTTATATCGGACTAGCAGGACTGACGAGCAGTACTTC. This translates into CASSLYRTSRTDEQYF.

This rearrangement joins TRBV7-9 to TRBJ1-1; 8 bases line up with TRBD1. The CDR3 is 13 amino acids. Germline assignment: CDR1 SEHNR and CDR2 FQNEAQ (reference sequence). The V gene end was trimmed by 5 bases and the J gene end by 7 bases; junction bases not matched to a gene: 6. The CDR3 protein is CASSARGLVEAFF. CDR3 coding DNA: TGTGCCAGCAGCGCCAGGGGGCTTGTTGAAGCTTTCTTT.

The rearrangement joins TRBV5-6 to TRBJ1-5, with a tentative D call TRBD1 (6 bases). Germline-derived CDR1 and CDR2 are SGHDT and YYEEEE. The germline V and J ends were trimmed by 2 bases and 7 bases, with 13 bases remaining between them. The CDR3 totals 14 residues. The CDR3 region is CASSFRGIGQPQHF. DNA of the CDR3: TGTGCCAGCAGCTTCAGGGGTATTGGACAGCCCCAGCATTTT. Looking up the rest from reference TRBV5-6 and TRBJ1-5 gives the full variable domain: DAGVTQSPTHLIKTRGQQVTLRCSPKSGHDTVSWYQQALGQGPQFIFQYYEEEERQRGNFPDRFSGHQFPNYSSELNVNALLLGDSALYLCASSFRGIGQPQHFGDGTRLSIL.

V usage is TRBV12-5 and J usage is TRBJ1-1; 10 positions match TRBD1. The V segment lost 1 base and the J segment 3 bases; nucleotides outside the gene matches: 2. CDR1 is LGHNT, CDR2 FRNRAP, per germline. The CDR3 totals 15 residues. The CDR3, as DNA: TGTGCTAGTGGTTTGGGACAGGGGGCGGACACTGAAGCTTTCTTT. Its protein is CASGLGQGADTEAFF.

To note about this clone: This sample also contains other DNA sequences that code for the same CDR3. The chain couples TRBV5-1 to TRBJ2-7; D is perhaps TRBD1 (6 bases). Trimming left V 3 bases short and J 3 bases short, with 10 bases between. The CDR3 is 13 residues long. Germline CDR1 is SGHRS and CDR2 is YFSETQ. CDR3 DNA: TGCGCCAGCAGCTCGACAGGAAGCTACGAGCAGTACTTC. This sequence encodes CASSSTGSYEQYF.

The CDR3 nucleotides read TGTGCCAGCAGCTTGGCAGCCGGAGACAATTTCTACGAGCAGTACTTC. It translates to CASSLAAGDNFYEQYF. The chain links TRBV7-8 to TRBJ2-7, with D unresolved. This CDR3 spans 16 amino acids. The V end lost 3 bases, the J end lost 3 bases, and 18 bases lay between the germline ends. Germline CDR1 and CDR2: SGHVS and FQNEAQ.

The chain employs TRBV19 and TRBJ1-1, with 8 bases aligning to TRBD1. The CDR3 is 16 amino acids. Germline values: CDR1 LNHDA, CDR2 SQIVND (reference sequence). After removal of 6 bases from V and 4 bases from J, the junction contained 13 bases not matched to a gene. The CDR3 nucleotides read TGTGCCAGTAGGGACAGGGAGGTTCGCATCGGCACTGAAGCTTTCTTT. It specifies CASRDREVRIGTEAFF.

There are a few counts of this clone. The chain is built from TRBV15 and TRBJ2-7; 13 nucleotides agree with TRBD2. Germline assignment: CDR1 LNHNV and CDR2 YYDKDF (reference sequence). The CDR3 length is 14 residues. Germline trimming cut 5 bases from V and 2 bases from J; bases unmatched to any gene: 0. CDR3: CATSGTSGTYEQYF. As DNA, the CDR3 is TGTGCCACCAGCGGGACTAGCGGGACCTACGAGCAGTACTTC.

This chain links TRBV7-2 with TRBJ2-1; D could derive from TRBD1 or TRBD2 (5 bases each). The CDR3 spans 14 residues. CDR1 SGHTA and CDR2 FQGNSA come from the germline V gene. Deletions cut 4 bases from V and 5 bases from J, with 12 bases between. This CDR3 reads CASSSGTTNNEQFF. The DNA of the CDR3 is TGTGCCAGCAGCTCGGGGACCACAAACAATGAGCAGTTCTTC.

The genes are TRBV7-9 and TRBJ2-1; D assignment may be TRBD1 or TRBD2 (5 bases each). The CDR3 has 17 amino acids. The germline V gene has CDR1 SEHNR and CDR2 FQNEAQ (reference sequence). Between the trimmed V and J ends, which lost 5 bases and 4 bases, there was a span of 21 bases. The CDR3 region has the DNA TGTGCCAGCAGCCCCCTCCAAAGTGGGACCGAGTACAATGAGCAGTTCTTC. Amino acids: CASSPLQSGTEYNEQFF.

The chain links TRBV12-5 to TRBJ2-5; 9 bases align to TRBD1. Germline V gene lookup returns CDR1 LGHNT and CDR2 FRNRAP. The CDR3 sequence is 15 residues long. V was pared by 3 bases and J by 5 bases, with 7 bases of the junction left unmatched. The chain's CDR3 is CASGFFNRGQETQYF. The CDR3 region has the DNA TGTGCTAGTGGTTTCTTTAACAGGGGGCAGGAGACCCAGTACTTC.

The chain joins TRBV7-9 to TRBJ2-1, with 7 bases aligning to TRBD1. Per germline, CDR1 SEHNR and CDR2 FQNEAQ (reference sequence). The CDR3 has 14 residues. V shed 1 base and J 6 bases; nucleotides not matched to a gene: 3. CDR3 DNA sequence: TGTGCCAGCAGCTTAGAGGACAGGCGCAATGAGCAGTTCTTC. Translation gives CASSLEDRRNEQFF. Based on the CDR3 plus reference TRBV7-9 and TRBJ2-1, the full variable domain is DTGVSQNPRHKITKRGQNVTFRCDPISEHNRLYWYRQTLGQGPEFLTYFQNEAQLEKSRLLSDRFSAERPKGSFSTLEIQRTEQGDSAMYLCASSLEDRRNEQFFGPGTRLTVL.

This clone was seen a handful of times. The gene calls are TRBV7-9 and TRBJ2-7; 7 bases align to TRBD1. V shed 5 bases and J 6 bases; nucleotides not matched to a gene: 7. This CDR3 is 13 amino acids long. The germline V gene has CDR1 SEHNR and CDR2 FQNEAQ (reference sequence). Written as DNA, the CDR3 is TGTGCCAGCAGCCCCTCGACAGGGCCCGAGCAGTACTTC. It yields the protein CASSPSTGPEQYF.

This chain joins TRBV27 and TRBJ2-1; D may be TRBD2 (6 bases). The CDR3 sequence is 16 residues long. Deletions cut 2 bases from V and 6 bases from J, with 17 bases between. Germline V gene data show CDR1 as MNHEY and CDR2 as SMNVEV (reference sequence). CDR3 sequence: CASSLGGELGPNEQFF. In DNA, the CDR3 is TGTGCCAGCAGTTTAGGAGGGGAGTTAGGCCCCAATGAGCAGTTCTTC.

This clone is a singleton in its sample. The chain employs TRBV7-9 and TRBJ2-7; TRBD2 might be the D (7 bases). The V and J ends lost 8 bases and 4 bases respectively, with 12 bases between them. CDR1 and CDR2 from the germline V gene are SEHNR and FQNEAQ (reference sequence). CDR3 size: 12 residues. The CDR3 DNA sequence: TGTGCCAGCGTGGGGGGGCTATACGAGCAGTACTTC. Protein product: CASVGGLYEQYF. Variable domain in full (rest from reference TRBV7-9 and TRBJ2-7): DTGVSQNPRHKITKRGQNVTFRCDPISEHNRLYWYRQTLGQGPEFLTYFQNEAQLEKSRLLSDRFSAERPKGSFSTLEIQRTEQGDSAMYLCASVGGLYEQYFGPGTRLTVT.

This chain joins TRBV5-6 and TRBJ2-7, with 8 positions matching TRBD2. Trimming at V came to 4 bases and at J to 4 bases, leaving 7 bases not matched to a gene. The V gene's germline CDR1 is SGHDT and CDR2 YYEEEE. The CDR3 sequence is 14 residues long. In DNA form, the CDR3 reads TGTGCCAGCAGCCCCAGCGGGAGTAGTTACGAGCAGTACTTC. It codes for CASSPSGSSYEQYF.

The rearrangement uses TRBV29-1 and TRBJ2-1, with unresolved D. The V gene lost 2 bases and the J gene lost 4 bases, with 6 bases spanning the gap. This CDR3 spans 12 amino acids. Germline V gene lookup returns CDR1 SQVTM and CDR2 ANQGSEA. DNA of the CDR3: TGCAGCGTTGAACCGCGGTACAATGAGCAGTTCTTC. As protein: CSVEPRYNEQFF.

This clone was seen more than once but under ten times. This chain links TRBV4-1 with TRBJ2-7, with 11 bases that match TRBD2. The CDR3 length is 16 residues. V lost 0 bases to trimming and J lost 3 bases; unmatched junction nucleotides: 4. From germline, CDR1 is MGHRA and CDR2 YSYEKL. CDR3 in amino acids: CASSQEGTSGFYEQYF. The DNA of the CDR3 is TGCGCCAGCAGCCAAGAGGGGACTAGCGGTTTCTACGAGCAGTACTTC.

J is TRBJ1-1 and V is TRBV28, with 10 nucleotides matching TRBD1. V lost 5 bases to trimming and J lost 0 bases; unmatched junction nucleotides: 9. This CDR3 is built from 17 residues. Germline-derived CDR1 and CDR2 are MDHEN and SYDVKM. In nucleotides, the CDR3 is TGTGCCAGCAGTGTAAGAGACAGGGGGCGTCTGAACACTGAAGCTTTCTTT. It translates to CASSVRDRGRLNTEAFF.

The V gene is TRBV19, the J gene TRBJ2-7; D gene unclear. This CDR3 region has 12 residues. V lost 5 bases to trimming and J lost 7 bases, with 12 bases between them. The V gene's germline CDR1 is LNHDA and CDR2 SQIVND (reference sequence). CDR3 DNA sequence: TGTGCCAGTAGTCCCGTGGTGGGGGAGCAGTACTTC. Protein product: CASSPVVGEQYF.

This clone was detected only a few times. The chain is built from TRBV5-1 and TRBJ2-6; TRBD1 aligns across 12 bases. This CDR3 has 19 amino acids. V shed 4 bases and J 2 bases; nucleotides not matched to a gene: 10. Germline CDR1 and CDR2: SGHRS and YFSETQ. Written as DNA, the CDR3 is TGCGCCAGCAGCGGGAGGGGGACAGGGGGCCCGGCTGGGGCCAACGTCCTGACTTTC. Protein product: CASSGRGTGGPAGANVLTF.

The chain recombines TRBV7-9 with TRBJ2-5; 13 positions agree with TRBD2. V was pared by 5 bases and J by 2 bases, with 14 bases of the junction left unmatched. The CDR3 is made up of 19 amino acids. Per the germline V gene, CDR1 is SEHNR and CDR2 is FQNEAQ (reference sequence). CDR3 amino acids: CASSQRTSGRTYLQETQYF. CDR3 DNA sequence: TGTGCCAGCAGCCAAAGGACTAGCGGGAGAACCTACCTTCAAGAGACCCAGTACTTC.

The CDR3 DNA follows: TGTGCCAGCAGCTTAGGAGCGGGAGGTGGTTTGGGGGAGCTGTTTTTT. Residues: CASSLGAGGGLGELFF. The V call is TRBV7-2, the J call TRBJ2-2, with TRBD2 matching over 9 bases. Germline V gene sequence: CDR1 SGHTA, CDR2 FQGNSA. With V trimmed by 1 base and J by 8 bases, 8 bases remained unmatched. There are 16 residues in the CDR3.

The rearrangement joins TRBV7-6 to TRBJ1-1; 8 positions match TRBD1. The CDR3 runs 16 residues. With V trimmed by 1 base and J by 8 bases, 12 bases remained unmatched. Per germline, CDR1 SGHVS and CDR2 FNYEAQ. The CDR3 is CASSLGSRTGNGEAFF. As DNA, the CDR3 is TGTGCCAGCAGCTTAGGGTCTCGGACAGGGAATGGCGAAGCTTTCTTT.

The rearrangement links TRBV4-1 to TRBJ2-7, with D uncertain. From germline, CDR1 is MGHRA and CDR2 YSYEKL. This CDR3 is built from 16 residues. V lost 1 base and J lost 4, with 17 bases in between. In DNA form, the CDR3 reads TGCGCCAGCAGCCAAGTAATGGGTCCCGCCGCTTACGAGCAGTACTTC. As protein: CASSQVMGPAAYEQYF.

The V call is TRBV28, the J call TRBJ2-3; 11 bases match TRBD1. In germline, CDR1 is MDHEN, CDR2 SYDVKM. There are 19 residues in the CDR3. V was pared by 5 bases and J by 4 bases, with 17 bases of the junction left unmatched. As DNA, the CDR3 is TGTGCCAGCAGTGGACAGGGGGCGGGTGGTCGACCCCCCCCAGATACGCAGTATTTT. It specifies CASSGQGAGGRPPPDTQYF.